These 15 T cell receptor beta chains were all obtained from the same sample, sequenced in a study of control samples from healthy donors and cancer patients. Sequencing was performed with immunoSEQ multiplex PCR; in TCRdb, only in-frame clones are kept and a portion is missing. The sample lists tens of thousands of clones; about 85% were seen once. Sequenced material: PBMCs. These receptor sequences come from a man in his 60s with head and neck cancer.

This clone is a singleton in its sample. The chain joins TRBV14 to TRBJ2-5, with D perhaps matching TRBD2 (5 bases). The V gene's germline CDR1 is SGHDN and CDR2 FVKESK. The CDR3 has 11 amino acids. Between the trimmed V and J ends, which lost 6 bases and 7 bases, there was a span of 9 bases. Written as DNA, the CDR3 is TGTGCCAGCAGTCTTCGGGGGACCCAGTACTTC. Its protein is CASSLRGTQYF.

This chain uses TRBV7-9 with TRBJ1-1; a weak D match, TRBD1 (5 bases). The ends were cut back, 4 bases at V and 2 bases at J, with 8 bases in the middle. Germline values: CDR1 SEHNR, CDR2 FQNEAQ (reference sequence). CDR3 length: 13 residues. The CDR3 reads CASSSQDNTEAFF. The CDR3 nucleotides read TGTGCCAGCAGCTCACAGGATAACACTGAAGCTTTCTTT.

Here the CDR3 DNA reads TGTGCCAGCAGTCCGCCGGGGTCCGAGCAGTACTTC. It yields the protein CASSPPGSEQYF. The J gene is TRBJ2-7, the V gene TRBV6-5; weak D call: TRBD2 (5 bases). The germline V gene encodes CDR1 MNHEY and CDR2 SVGAGI. The V end lost 5 bases, the J end lost 6 bases, and 11 bases lay between the germline ends. The CDR3 consists of 12 residues.

V is TRBV6-5 and J is TRBJ1-1; D gene unclear. The CDR3 length is 13 residues. From germline, CDR1 is MNHEY and CDR2 SVGAGI. The V end was cut by 0 bases, the J end by 4 bases, with 6 bases between. In nucleotides, the CDR3 is TGTGCCAGCAGTTACTCGGAGGGCACTGAAGCTTTCTTT. The encoded protein is CASSYSEGTEAFF.

This clone has only one observation. The V and J genes are TRBV2 and TRBJ1-1; possible D gene TRBD1, 5 bases. Germline CDR1 and CDR2: SNHLY and FYNNEI. The CDR3 spans 15 residues. V gave up 4 bases and J gave up 2 bases, with 14 bases separating them. The CDR3 is CASSVEGAYNTEAFF. The CDR3 bases are TGTGCCAGCAGTGTGGAAGGGGCTTATAACACTGAAGCTTTCTTT.

V is TRBV27 and J is TRBJ1-2; 7 bases line up with TRBD1. This CDR3 has 14 amino acids. Germline assignment: CDR1 MNHEY and CDR2 SMNVEV (reference sequence). The trim removed 3 bases at V and 7 bases at J, leaving 8 bases unmatched. This CDR3 reads CASSFQLNRGGYTF. The CDR3 DNA sequence: TGTGCCAGCAGTTTTCAGCTAAACAGGGGTGGCTACACCTTC.

The rearrangement joins TRBV5-1 to TRBJ2-3; 11 nucleotides agree with TRBD2. Germline CDR1 reads SGHRS; CDR2 reads YFSETQ. This CDR3 has 18 amino acids. V was clipped by 0 bases and J by 4 bases; unmatched bases: 10. CDR3 loop: CASSLGGLAGGPPDTQYF. The CDR3 nucleotides read TGCGCCAGCAGCTTGGGGGGCTTAGCGGGAGGGCCCCCAGATACGCAGTATTTT.

The chain is built from TRBV9 and TRBJ1-6; D remains ambiguous. The ends were cut back, 4 bases at V and 2 bases at J, with 13 bases in the middle. Germline V gene sequence: CDR1 SGDLS, CDR2 YYNGEE. This CDR3 region has 16 residues. The CDR3 loop is CASSNFPGTYNSPLHF. Here the CDR3 DNA reads TGTGCCAGCAGCAATTTTCCGGGGACCTATAATTCACCCCTCCACTTT.

The V call is TRBV2, the J call TRBJ1-6; 9 nucleotides line up with TRBD1. Germline V gives CDR1 SNHLY, CDR2 FYNNEI. The V segment lost 4 bases and the J segment 8 bases; nucleotides outside the gene matches: 6. This CDR3 has 15 residues. The CDR3, as DNA: TGTGCCAGCAGTGTACAGGGGGCTTTGGATTCACCCCTCCACTTT. It specifies CASSVQGALDSPLHF. Full variable domain (missing parts from reference TRBV2 and TRBJ1-6): EPEVTQTPSHQVTQMGQEVILRCVPISNHLYFYWYRQILGQKVEFLVSFYNNEISEKSEIFDDQFSVERPDGSNFTLKIRSTKLEDSAMYFCASSVQGALDSPLHFGNGTRLTVT.

The chain uses TRBV18 and TRBJ1-1, with no clear D. CDR1 KGHSH and CDR2 LQKENI come from the germline V gene. The CDR3 has 12 residues. Trimming removed 0 bases at V and 7 bases at J, with 6 bases between. This CDR3 is CASSPPGFEAFF. In DNA, the CDR3 is TGTGCCAGCTCACCACCGGGGTTTGAAGCTTTCTTT.

The chain combines TRBV30 with TRBJ2-2; D unresolved. V gave up 4 bases and J gave up 5 bases, with 8 bases separating them. Germline CDR1 and CDR2: GTSNPN and SVGIG (reference sequence). There are 12 residues in the CDR3. The DNA of the CDR3 is TGTGCCTGGACTTGGGAAACCGGGGAGCTGTTTTTT. Its protein is CAWTWETGELFF.

The chain combines TRBV6-5 with TRBJ2-1; no clear D. V gave up 2 bases and J gave up 7 bases, with 3 bases separating them. The CDR3 has 11 amino acids. Germline CDR1 and CDR2: MNHEY and SVGAGI. The chain's CDR3 is CASSYGNEQFF. As DNA, the CDR3 is TGTGCCAGCAGTTACGGGAATGAGCAGTTCTTC.

By its share, this clone is medium-sized. For the CDR3, the DNA is TGTGCCAGCAGCGGGCTTAGAGATACGCAGTATTTT. Protein sequence: CASSGLRDTQYF. The rearrangement links TRBV9 to TRBJ2-3; D not resolved. Per the germline V gene, CDR1 is SGDLS and CDR2 is YYNGEE. The CDR3 totals 12 residues. V lost 3 bases and J lost 5, with 7 bases in between.

The chain combines TRBV5-5 with TRBJ2-2, with D tentatively TRBD1 or TRBD2 (6 bases each). There are 19 residues in the CDR3. The germline V gene encodes CDR1 SGHKS and CDR2 YYEKEE (reference sequence). V was trimmed by 0 bases and J by 1 base, leaving 19 bases between them. The CDR3 nucleotides are TGTGCCAGCAGCTTGGGACAGGTCAGATGGGGGGTGAACACCGGGGAGCTGTTTTTT. Its protein product is CASSLGQVRWGVNTGELFF.

The chain carries TRBV6-5 and TRBJ1-5; D gene unclear. The CDR3 has 13 residues. CDR1 MNHEY and CDR2 SVGAGI come from the germline V gene. V was cut by 6 bases and J by 2 bases, with 8 bases left in between. The CDR3: CASSHMGNQPQHF. The DNA of the CDR3 is TGTGCCAGCAGCCACATGGGCAATCAGCCCCAGCATTTT.